This entry lists 32 T cell receptor beta chains sequenced from one sample in a study of T cells in Graves' hyperthyroidism and ophthalmopathy. The CDR3 regions of TCR beta were amplified from RNA transcripts. Initially, a first-round RT-PCR of the TCR CDR3 employed the HTBI primer set. Each CDR3 protein is one row after TCRdb ran MiXCR on the multiplex PCR reads. Of about 420,000 distinct CDR3 sequences listed, roughly 13% are singletons. The sequencing sample was made of blood. Source of these receptors: a woman aged 18 to 35 with Graves' hyperthyroidism.

CDR3 DNA: TGTGCCAGCAGCTTACTTCGGCACGGAACAGGGGTTTCTTATGGCTACACCTTC. It encodes CASSLLRHGTGVSYGYTF. The V call is TRBV7-9, the J call TRBJ1-2; TRBD1 agrees at 7 bases. The CDR3 extends over 18 amino acids. Germline V gene lookup returns CDR1 SEHNR and CDR2 FQNEAQ (reference sequence). V was pared by 2 bases and J by 5 bases, with 17 bases of the junction left unmatched.

This clonotype was seen a handful of times. The rearrangement joins TRBV7-9 to TRBJ2-7; tentatively, D is TRBD1 (6 bases). CDR3 length: 14 amino acids. Germline values: CDR1 SEHNR, CDR2 FQNEAQ (reference sequence). The V end was cut by 5 bases, the J end by 0 bases, with 11 bases between. The CDR3 region is CASSRTDSSYEQYF. The CDR3 DNA is TGTGCCAGCAGCCGGACGGACAGCTCCTACGAGCAGTACTTC.

At least ten counts were recorded for this clonotype. The chain recombines TRBV20-1 with TRBJ1-4; 9 nucleotides line up with TRBD1. The CDR3 has 18 residues. The V gene's germline CDR1 is DFQATT and CDR2 SNEGSKA (reference sequence). Unmatched junction bases numbered 11, after V lost 3 bases and J lost 0 bases. In DNA form, the CDR3 reads TGCAGTGCTAGGGCAACCGGGACAGGGCGACCAACTAATGAAAAACTGTTTTTT. Protein: CSARATGTGRPTNEKLFF.

This clonotype was recorded many times. The chain combines TRBV28 with TRBJ2-1, with 8 bases aligning to TRBD2. Per the germline V gene, CDR1 is MDHEN and CDR2 is SYDVKM. The CDR3 is made up of 16 amino acids. Losses at the gene ends were 3 bases for V and 3 bases for J; bases not matched to a gene: 7. DNA of the CDR3: TGTGCCAGCAGTTTTGTGGTAGCGGGAAACTACAATGAGCAGTTCTTC. Translated, it gives CASSFVVAGNYNEQFF.

The table lists this clonotype with many counts. The J gene is TRBJ2-7, the V gene TRBV7-2; D ambiguous. V lost 6 bases to trimming and J lost 4 bases, with 13 bases between them. CDR1 and CDR2 from the germline V gene are SGHTA and FQGNSA. The CDR3 length is 13 residues. CDR3 sequence: CASRLPPQYEQYF. The CDR3 nucleotides are TGTGCCAGCAGACTCCCACCGCAATACGAGCAGTACTTC.

This clonotype turned up a few times. The J gene is TRBJ1-3, the V gene TRBV14, with D unclear. The CDR3 runs to 15 residues. Trimming cost V 0 bases and J 0 bases, with 6 bases left between them. Looked up from germline, CDR1 is SGHDN and CDR2 is FVKESK. As DNA, the CDR3 is TGTGCCAGCAGCCAAGAAAGGTACTCTGGAAACACCATATATTTT. Its protein is CASSQERYSGNTIYF.

This clonotype has more than one count but fewer than ten. The chain has TRBV18 and TRBJ1-3; no clear D gene. Germline CDR1 KGHSH, CDR2 LQKENI. This CDR3 spans 16 amino acids. The V end lost 3 bases, the J end lost 1 base, and 13 bases lay between the germline ends. CDR3 protein: CASSPGVGSSGNTIYF. DNA of the CDR3: TGTGCCAGCTCACCGGGCGTGGGCTCGTCTGGAAACACCATATATTTT.

In its sample, this clonotype was seen many times. This chain links TRBV12-3 or TRBV12-4 with TRBJ2-7, with 8 bases fitting TRBD2. The V gene end was trimmed by 4 bases and the J gene end by 2 bases; junction bases not matched to a gene: 4. The CDR3 has 14 amino acids. CDR3 nucleotide sequence: TGTGCCAGCAGTTCGGATAGCGGGACCTACGAGCAGTACTTC. Translation gives CASSSDSGTYEQYF.

There are a few counts of this clonotype. The chain combines TRBV5-1 with TRBJ2-2, with D unresolved. The V gene lost 1 base and the J gene lost 6 bases, with 4 bases spanning the gap. Germline V gene lookup returns CDR1 SGHRS and CDR2 YFSETQ. This CDR3 is 12 amino acids long. CDR3: CASSLQAGELFF. CDR3 in DNA: TGCGCCAGCAGCTTGCAGGCCGGGGAGCTGTTTTTT.

Notes on this clonotype: A junction boundary mismatches the germline segment, possibly from a read error. V gene TRBV5-1 combines with J gene TRBJ2-2; maybe TRBD1 (5 bases). The last part of the DNA fits TRBJ1-1 better; the J call may be wrong. Germline loops: CDR1 SGHRS, CDR2 YFSETQ. The CDR3 has 13 residues. For the CDR3, the DNA is TGCGCCAGCAGCTTGAGGAGGGGCACTGGAGCTTTCTTT. Translated, it gives CASSLRRGTGAFF.

The table lists this clonotype with many counts. This chain uses TRBV6-5 with TRBJ1-5; D might be TRBD1 (5 bases). CDR1 and CDR2 from the germline V gene are MNHEY and SVGAGI. There are 15 residues in the CDR3. V was clipped by 0 bases and J by 4 bases, with 10 bases between them. The CDR3 region is CASSYSQGRNQPQHF. The CDR3 bases are TGTGCCAGCAGTTACTCGCAGGGAAGGAATCAGCCCCAGCATTTT.

In this sample, this clonotype turned up many times. This chain joins TRBV2 and TRBJ2-7; 11 bases agree with TRBD1. The V gene end was trimmed by 10 bases and the J gene end by 2 bases; junction bases not matched to a gene: 7. The germline CDR1 and CDR2 sequences are SNHLY and FYNNEI. CDR3 length: 14 amino acids. CDR3 sequence reads: CATRPGQGAYEQYF. The DNA of the CDR3 is TGTGCCACGCGACCGGGACAGGGGGCCTACGAGCAGTACTTC.

This clonotype was seen repeatedly, ten times or more. The chain links TRBV13 to TRBJ1-2; tentative D call: TRBD1 (5 bases). Trimming removed 1 base at V and 3 bases at J, with 9 bases between. The CDR3 extends over 14 amino acids. CDR1 PRHDT and CDR2 FYEKMQ come from the germline V gene (reference sequence). The CDR3: CASSLVGRDYGYTF. The DNA of the CDR3 is TGTGCCAGCAGCTTAGTGGGCAGGGACTATGGCTACACCTTC.

This clonotype occurred many times. The chain links TRBV12-3 or TRBV12-4 to TRBJ2-2; 8 bases match TRBD2. This CDR3 is built from 17 residues. The V and J ends lost 4 bases and 7 bases, in that order; junction bases with no gene match: 14. CDR3 bases: TGTGCCAGCAGTTCTTCAGCCTCGGGAGGGCCTCGCGGGGAGCTGTTTTTT. This gives the protein CASSSSASGGPRGELFF.

A few counts support this clonotype. The chain couples TRBV20-1 to TRBJ1-4, with TRBD1 matching 10 bases. With V trimmed by 6 bases and J by 10 bases, 8 bases remained unmatched. The CDR3 loop spans 13 amino acids. Germline CDR1 DFQATT, CDR2 SNEGSKA (reference sequence). CDR3 residues: CSAPTGGAGKLFF. The DNA of the CDR3 is TGCAGTGCACCGACAGGGGGCGCGGGAAAACTGTTTTTT.

For this clonotype: This may stem from a read error, because a much larger clone lies one nucleotide away. The chain has TRBV6-2 or TRBV6-3 and TRBJ1-2, with 9 bases that match TRBD1. CDR3 length equals 19 residues. Germline CDR1 MNHEY, CDR2 SVGEGT. The junction had 17 bases not matched to a gene; V was cut back by 6 bases and J by 0 bases. The CDR3 region has the DNA TGTGCCAGCAGCACCCTCTTTCCGGACAGGGGCTCTACTAACTATGGCTACACCTTC. Protein sequence: CASSTLFPDRGSTNYGYTF.

This clonotype was detected a few times. Just one base apart from a much larger clone, this may be a read error. The genes are TRBV18 and TRBJ2-1, with D possibly being TRBD2 (6 bases). The CDR3 contains 15 residues. The germline gives CDR1 KGHSH, CDR2 LQKENI. V was pared by 1 base and J by 8 bases, with 15 bases between. The CDR3 reads CASSPLGRTNDEQFF. Written as DNA, the CDR3 is TGTGCCAGCTCACCACTGGGGAGGACGAACGATGAGCAGTTCTTC.

This clonotype was counted a few times. In DNA form, the CDR3 reads TGTGCCATCAGGGGGGCCCCACAGGATACGCAGTATTTT. Translating gives CAIRGAPQDTQYF. V is TRBV10-3 and J is TRBJ2-3, with D maybe TRBD1 (6 bases). Germline lookup yields CDR1 ENHRY and CDR2 SYGVKD. The CDR3 sequence is 13 residues long. The V end lost 6 bases, the J end lost 6 bases, and 13 bases lay between the germline ends.

This clonotype occurred many times. The CDR3 DNA is TGTGCCTGGAGCCTAACCTACGAGCAGTACTTC. Encoded protein: CAWSLTYEQYF. The chain links TRBV30 to TRBJ2-7, with D unresolved. Germline V CDR1 and CDR2: GTSNPN, SVGIG (reference sequence). V was shortened by 3 bases and J by 2 bases, with 5 bases between the two germline ends. CDR3 size: 11 residues. Full variable domain (outside the CDR3, taken from reference TRBV30 and TRBJ2-7): SQTIHQWPATLVQPVGSPLSLECTVEGTSNPNLYWYRQAAGRGLQLLFYSVGIGQISSEVPQNLSASRPQDRQFILSSKKLLLSDSGFYLCAWSLTYEQYFGPGTRLTVT.

The chain links TRBV20-1 to TRBJ2-7; 7 nucleotides line up with TRBD1. This CDR3 has 16 amino acids. V dropped 0 bases and J dropped 1; count of bases not matched to a gene: 9. The germline V gene encodes CDR1 DFQATT and CDR2 SNEGSKA (reference sequence). Here the CDR3 reads CSARDPRQGASYEQYF. The DNA of the CDR3 is TGCAGTGCTAGAGATCCACGACAGGGCGCATCCTACGAGCAGTACTTC.

There are many counts of this clonotype. CDR3 DNA sequence: TGTGCCAGCAGTGAAGAGGTGAACACTGAAGCTTTCTTT. The encoded protein is CASSEEVNTEAFF. The chain uses TRBV2 and TRBJ1-1; D is uncertain. CDR3 length equals 13 residues. Between the trimmed V and J ends, which lost 1 base and 0 bases, there was a span of 3 bases. Germline loops: CDR1 SNHLY, CDR2 FYNNEI.

This clonotype was counted at least ten times. CDR3 amino acids: CSAIEGAKNIQYF. CDR3 nucleotides: TGCAGTGCCATCGAGGGAGCCAAAAACATTCAGTACTTC. This rearrangement joins TRBV20-1 to TRBJ2-4; the D gene is possibly TRBD2 (5 bases). V shed 6 bases and J shed 0 bases, with 9 bases lying between them. The CDR3 totals 13 residues. Germline assignment: CDR1 DFQATT and CDR2 SNEGSKA (reference sequence).

The table lists this clonotype with many counts. The genes are TRBV27 and TRBJ2-3, with 10 bases identical to TRBD2. With V trimmed by 2 bases and J by 4 bases, 6 bases remained unmatched. Germline V gene data show CDR1 as MNHEY and CDR2 as SMNVEV (reference sequence). CDR3 length equals 16 residues. The CDR3 region has the DNA TGTGCCAGCAGTTTACAGGGGGGGACTAGCGCAGATACGCAGTATTTT. It translates to CASSLQGGTSADTQYF.

This clonotype was counted a few times. The chain employs TRBV15 and TRBJ2-7; tentatively, D is TRBD2 (6 bases). From germline, CDR1 is LNHNV and CDR2 YYDKDF (reference sequence). The CDR3 spans 16 residues. The ends were cut back, 0 bases at V and 3 bases at J, with 15 bases in the middle. CDR3 nucleotides: TGTGCCACCAGCAGAGATTTTACTAGCTCCCACTACGAGCAGTACTTC. Protein: CATSRDFTSSHYEQYF. Supplemented by reference TRBV15 and TRBJ2-7, the full variable domain reads DAMVIQNPRYQVTQFGKPVTLSCSQTLNHNVMYWYQQKSSQAPKLLFHYYDKDFNNEADTPDNFQSRRPNTSFCFLDIRSPGLGDTAMYLCATSRDFTSSHYEQYFGPGTRLTVT.

The chain carries TRBV7-9 and TRBJ1-2; the D gene is possibly TRBD1 (6 bases). The germline V gene encodes CDR1 SEHNR and CDR2 FQNEAQ (reference sequence). Deletions cut 5 bases from V and 4 bases from J, with 8 bases between. The CDR3 is 12 amino acids. For the CDR3, the DNA is TGTGCCAGCAGCCGACAGGCCTATGGCTACACCTTC. It specifies CASSRQAYGYTF.

This chain joins TRBV11-2 and TRBJ2-7, with 12 bases fitting TRBD1. Germline CDR1 and CDR2: SGHAT and FQNNGV. V dropped 6 bases and J dropped 4; count of bases not matched to a gene: 10. CDR3 length equals 16 residues. The CDR3: CASSFGEGQGAYEQYF. CDR3 coding DNA: TGTGCCAGCAGTTTTGGGGAGGGACAGGGGGCGTACGAGCAGTACTTC. The entire variable domain, with the rest obtained from reference TRBV11-2 and TRBJ2-7, is as follows: EAGVAQSPRYKIIEKRQSVAFWCNPISGHATLYWYQQILGQGPKLLIQFQNNGVVDDSQLPKDRFSAERLKGVDSTLKIQPAKLEDSAVYLCASSFGEGQGAYEQYFGPGTRLTVT.

This clonotype has a count of ten or more. The chain has TRBV12-3 or TRBV12-4 and TRBJ2-2; the D is unclear. This CDR3 comprises 15 residues. The V end was cut by 5 bases, the J end by 5 bases, with 15 bases between. CDR3 amino acids: CASSPSRLPTGELFF. The CDR3 coding sequence is TGTGCCAGCAGTCCTTCCCGACTGCCTACCGGGGAGCTGTTTTTT.

There are many counts of this clonotype. V is TRBV25-1 and J is TRBJ2-1; 7 bases align to TRBD2. V trimming: 3 bases; J trimming: 0 bases; junction bases outside the gene matches: 17. Per germline, CDR1 MGHDK and CDR2 SYGVNS. This CDR3 spans 20 amino acids. The CDR3 DNA follows: TGTGCCAGCAGTGAGAAAGGACTAGGCAACCGACCTTCCTCCTACAATGAGCAGTTCTTC. It specifies CASSEKGLGNRPSSYNEQFF. The whole variable domain, filled in from reference TRBV25-1 and TRBJ2-1, reads EADIYQTPRYLVIGTGKKITLECSQTMGHDKMYWYQQDPGMELHLIHYSYGVNSTEKGDLSSESTVSRIRTEHFPLTLESARPSHTSQYLCASSEKGLGNRPSSYNEQFFGPGTRLTVL.

The table lists this clonotype with many counts. The chain combines TRBV2 with TRBJ2-3, with TRBD2 matching 15 bases. The germline V gene encodes CDR1 SNHLY and CDR2 FYNNEI. CDR3 size: 17 residues. Trimming at V came to 6 bases and at J to 5 bases, leaving 9 bases not matched to a gene. This CDR3 is CASSQPGLAGGEDTQYF. The CDR3, as DNA: TGTGCCAGCAGCCAACCGGGACTAGCGGGAGGTGAAGATACGCAGTATTTT.

This clonotype was seen many times. The genes are TRBV24-1 and TRBJ2-1; 11 nucleotides agree with TRBD1. V shed 6 bases and J 7 bases; nucleotides not matched to a gene: 7. Germline V lookup: CDR1 KGHDR, CDR2 SFDVKD. The CDR3 is 15 residues long. The CDR3 protein is CATSSGTGGRNEQFF. The CDR3 coding sequence is TGTGCCACCAGTTCCGGGACAGGGGGTCGAAATGAGCAGTTCTTC.

J is TRBJ2-1 and V is TRBV19; TRBD2 matches at 11 bases. This CDR3 comprises 14 residues. The V segment lost 9 bases and the J segment 6 bases; nucleotides outside the gene matches: 7. Germline loops: CDR1 LNHDA, CDR2 SQIVND (reference sequence). The CDR3 region is CASAGTSGTNEQFF. CDR3 DNA: TGTGCCAGCGCCGGGACTAGCGGTACCAATGAGCAGTTCTTC. Variable domain in full (rest from reference TRBV19 and TRBJ2-1): DGGITQSPKYLFRKEGQNVTLSCEQNLNHDAMYWYRQDPGQGLRLIYYSQIVNDFQKGDIAEGYSVSREKKESFPLTVTSAQKNPTAFYLCASAGTSGTNEQFFGPGTRLTVL.

The count of this clonotype is one. A much larger clone is a single base away; this may be a read error. V usage is TRBV3-1 and J usage is TRBJ1-2; D remains ambiguous. Between the trimmed V and J ends, which lost 2 bases and 8 bases, there was a span of 18 bases. Germline V lookup: CDR1 LGHDT, CDR2 YNNKEL (reference sequence). This CDR3 spans 15 amino acids. The CDR3 DNA sequence: TGTGCCAGCAGCCAAAATCGGTCAGGATTCTACGGCTACACCTTC. Its translation is CASSQNRSGFYGYTF.